This is a list of T cell receptor beta chains from one sample in a study of cytomegalovirus exposure and HLA in healthy donors. Measured with immunoSEQ multiplex PCR; TCRdb has only the in-frame clones, and not every one. In the table there are more than 150,000 clones, approximately 81% of which are singletons. The sequenced sample consisted of PBMCs. These receptors came from a woman younger than 35 in good health and CMV-seropositive. CDR3s include the opening cysteine and the closing phenylalanine or tryptophan. The D gene is left open where the match is weak. Clone size, where shown, is once, few, many, or a class for clones that have expanded.

cdr3_aa: CASSQEQGPNQPQHF
cdr3_nt: TGTGCCAGCTCACAAGAACAGGGGCCCAATCAGCCCCAGCATTTT
d_call: TRBD1
j_call: TRBJ1-5
v_call: TRBV18
clone_size: -

cdr3_aa: CASRAGHNYGYTF
cdr3_nt: TGTGCCAGCAGGGCGGGGCACAACTATGGCTACACCTTC
d_call: -
j_call: TRBJ1-2
v_call: TRBV7-9
clone_size: -

cdr3_aa: CASSLGAGMDEQFF
cdr3_nt: TGTGCCAGCAGCTTAGGGGCAGGGATGGATGAGCAGTTCTTC
d_call: -
j_call: TRBJ2-1
v_call: TRBV7-7
clone_size: -

cdr3_aa: CASSLERTGRTEAFF
cdr3_nt: TGTGCCAGCAGCTTGGAGCGGACAGGAAGGACTGAAGCTTTCTTT
d_call: TRBD1
j_call: TRBJ1-1
v_call: TRBV5-6
clone_size: -

cdr3_aa: CASSDGTGYGYTF
cdr3_nt: TGTGCCAGCAGCGACGGGACAGGATATGGCTACACCTTC
d_call: TRBD1
j_call: TRBJ1-2
v_call: TRBV7-9
clone_size: -

cdr3_aa: CASSLYSDRVRETQYF
cdr3_nt: TGCGCCAGCAGCCTCTACTCTGACAGGGTTCGAGAGACCCAGTACTTC
d_call: TRBD1
j_call: TRBJ2-5
v_call: TRBV5-1
clone_size: -

cdr3_aa: CASSRRGNYGYTF
cdr3_nt: TGTGCCAGTAGCCGGCGAGGAAACTATGGCTACACCTTC
d_call: -
j_call: TRBJ1-2
v_call: TRBV19
clone_size: once

cdr3_aa: CASSRRLGQGGEQYF
cdr3_nt: TGTGCCAGCAGCCGGAGACTGGGACAGGGTGGCGAGCAGTACTTC
d_call: TRBD1
j_call: TRBJ2-7
v_call: TRBV5-5
clone_size: -

cdr3_aa: CAWSGGQYSYYGYTF
cdr3_nt: TGTGCCTGGAGTGGCGGACAGTATTCCTACTATGGCTACACCTTC
d_call: -
j_call: TRBJ1-2
v_call: TRBV30
clone_size: -

cdr3_aa: CASSVGLSTNEKLFF
cdr3_nt: TGCGCCAGCAGCGTCGGGTTATCAACTAATGAAAAACTGTTTTTT
d_call: -
j_call: TRBJ1-4
v_call: TRBV5-1
clone_size: once

cdr3_aa: CASSDPGRAQETQYF
cdr3_nt: TGTGCCAGCAGTGACCCGGGCAGGGCGCAGGAGACCCAGTACTTC
d_call: -
j_call: TRBJ2-5
v_call: TRBV25-1
clone_size: -

cdr3_aa: CASSSRTSSGGHLFTQYF
cdr3_nt: TGTGCCAGCAGCTCCCGAACCTCTAGCGGGGGACACCTGTTTACGCAGTATTTT
d_call: TRBD2
j_call: TRBJ2-3
v_call: TRBV5-6
clone_size: -

cdr3_aa: CASSYRGGSGGAGTDTQYF
cdr3_nt: TGTGCCAGCAGCTACCGAGGGGGTAGCGGGGGGGCTGGCACAGATACGCAGTATTTT
d_call: TRBD2
j_call: TRBJ2-3
v_call: TRBV9
clone_size: -

cdr3_aa: CASSSYSGNTIYF
cdr3_nt: TGTGCCAGCAGCAGCTACAGTGGAAACACCATATATTTT
d_call: -
j_call: TRBJ1-3
v_call: TRBV5-6
clone_size: -

cdr3_aa: CASSMTAGSGNEQFF
cdr3_nt: TGTGCCAGTAGTATGACTGCGGGGTCGGGGAATGAGCAGTTCTTC
d_call: -
j_call: TRBJ2-1
v_call: TRBV19
clone_size: -

cdr3_aa: CASSYSVGGWGYTF
cdr3_nt: TGTGCCAGCAGTTACTCGGTGGGGGGATGGGGCTACACCTTC
d_call: -
j_call: TRBJ1-2
v_call: TRBV6-5
clone_size: -

cdr3_aa: CASRQGSTEAFF
cdr3_nt: TGTGCCAGCAGACAGGGGTCCACTGAAGCTTTCTTT
d_call: TRBD1
j_call: TRBJ1-1
v_call: TRBV6-5
clone_size: -

cdr3_aa: CASSEQVTSYEQYF
cdr3_nt: TGTGCCAGCAGTGAACAGGTTACCTCCTACGAGCAGTACTTC
d_call: -
j_call: TRBJ2-7
v_call: TRBV2
clone_size: -

cdr3_aa: CSVGRGGQETQYF
cdr3_nt: TGCAGCGTTGGACGGGGGGGCCAAGAGACCCAGTACTTC
d_call: TRBD2
j_call: TRBJ2-5
v_call: TRBV29-1
clone_size: -